This T cell receptor beta chain was sequenced for a study of beta chain features in type 1 diabetes. Findings and limits, study-wide: Among patients with Type 1 diabetes, TCRB CDR3s were moderately but significantly shorter in every one of the four CD4+ subsets.

Only a few counts were recorded for this clone. Its antigen is unidentified. V lost 6 bases to trimming and J lost 7 bases; unmatched junction nucleotides: 14. CDR1 and CDR2 (germline): LNHDA, SQIVND (reference sequence). The CDR3 sequence is 15 residues long. Cell sorting via CD45RO/CCR7/CD25/CD127/CD95/CD27 was performed to obtain CD4+ naive, central memory, regulatory and stem cell-like memory cells. The investigators reverse transcribed all of the isolated RNA, so they sequenced expressed TCRB transcripts. Data came from immunoSEQ multiplex PCR; TCRdb stores just in-frame clones and leaves some out. The repertoire holds about 230,000 clones, with over 8.5% as singletons.

The chain is built from TRBV19 and TRBJ1-2, with 7 bases identical to TRBD1. Input material: naive CD4+ T cells from blood. The clonotype originates from a woman younger than 30 in good health. This CDR3 is CASRTGHLVEGGYTF. The CDR3 DNA reads TGTGCCAGTAGGACAGGGCACCTGGTGGAGGGTGGCTACACCTTC.